This TCR beta chain is drawn from a study of shared clonotypes between healthy human individuals. Clones were read by immunoSEQ multiplex PCR, and TCRdb kept only the in-frame ones, dropping some. The sample has about 1.5 million clones; around 97% are singletons. V was clipped by 2 bases and J by 6 bases, with 13 bases between them. The CDR3 covers 14 residues. The germline V gene encodes CDR1 SGHDT and CDR2 YYEEEE. This sequence originates from a man aged 25-45 years in good health. The sequencing sample was made of naive CD4+ T cells sorted from blood. Indicated subset: CD45RA+ positively selected. This rearrangement joins TRBV5-6 to TRBJ2-3, with D possibly matching TRBD2 (6 bases). This chain's CDR3 is CASSFTGEQDTQYF. The CDR3 DNA follows: TGTGCCAGCAGCTTTACGGGGGAGCAGGATACGCAGTATTTT.